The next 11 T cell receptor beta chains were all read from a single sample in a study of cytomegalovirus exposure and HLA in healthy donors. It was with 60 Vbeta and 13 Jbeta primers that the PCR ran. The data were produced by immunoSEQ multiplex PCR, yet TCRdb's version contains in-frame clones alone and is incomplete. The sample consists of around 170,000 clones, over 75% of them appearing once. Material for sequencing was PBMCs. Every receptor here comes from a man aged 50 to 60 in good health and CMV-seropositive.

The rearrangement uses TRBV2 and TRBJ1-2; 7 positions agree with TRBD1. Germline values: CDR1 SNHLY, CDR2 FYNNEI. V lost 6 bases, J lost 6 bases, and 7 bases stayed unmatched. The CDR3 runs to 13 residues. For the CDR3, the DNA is TGTGCCAGCAGCATCGGACAGGCCGATGGCTACACCTTC. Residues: CASSIGQADGYTF.

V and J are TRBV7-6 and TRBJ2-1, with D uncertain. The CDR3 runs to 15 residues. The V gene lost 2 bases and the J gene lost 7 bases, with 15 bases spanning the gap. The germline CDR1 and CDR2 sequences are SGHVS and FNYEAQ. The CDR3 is CASSLTQLDRNEQFF. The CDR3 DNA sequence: TGTGCCAGCAGCTTAACTCAACTCGATCGGAATGAGCAGTTCTTC.

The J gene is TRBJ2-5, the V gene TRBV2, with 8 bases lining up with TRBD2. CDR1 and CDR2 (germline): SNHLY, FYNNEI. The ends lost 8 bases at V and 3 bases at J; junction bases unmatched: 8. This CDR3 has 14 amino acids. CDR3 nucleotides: TGTGCCAGCGTTGCCGGGACTAGTGAAGAGACCCAGTACTTC. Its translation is CASVAGTSEETQYF.

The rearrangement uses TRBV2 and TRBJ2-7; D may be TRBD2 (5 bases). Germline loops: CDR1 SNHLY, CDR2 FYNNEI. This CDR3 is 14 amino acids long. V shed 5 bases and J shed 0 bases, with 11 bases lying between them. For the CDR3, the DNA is TGTGCCAGCAGTTCGGACTCCAGCTCCTACGAGCAGTACTTC. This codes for CASSSDSSSYEQYF.

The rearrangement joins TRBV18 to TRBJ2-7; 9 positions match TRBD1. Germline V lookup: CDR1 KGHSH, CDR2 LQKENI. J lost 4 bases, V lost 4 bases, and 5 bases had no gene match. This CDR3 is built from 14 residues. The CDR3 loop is CASSRDRVFYEQYF. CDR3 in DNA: TGTGCCAGCTCACGGGACAGGGTATTTTACGAGCAGTACTTC.

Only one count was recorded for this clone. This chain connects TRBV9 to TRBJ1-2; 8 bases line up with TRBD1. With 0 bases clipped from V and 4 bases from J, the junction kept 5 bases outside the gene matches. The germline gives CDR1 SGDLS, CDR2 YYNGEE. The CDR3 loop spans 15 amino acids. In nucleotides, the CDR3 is TGTGCCAGCAGCGTAGCAGGGGGCTTGGTCTATGGCTACACCTTC. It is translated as CASSVAGGLVYGYTF.

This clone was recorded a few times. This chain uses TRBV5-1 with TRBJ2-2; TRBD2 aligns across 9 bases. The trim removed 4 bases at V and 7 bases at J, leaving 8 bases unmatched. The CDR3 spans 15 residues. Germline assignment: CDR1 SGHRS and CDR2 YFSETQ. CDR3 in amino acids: CASSPGVAGVGELFF. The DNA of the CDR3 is TGCGCCAGCAGCCCCGGGGTAGCGGGAGTCGGGGAGCTGTTTTTT. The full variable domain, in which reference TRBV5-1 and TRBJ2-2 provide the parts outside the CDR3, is KAGVTQTPRYLIKTRGQQVTLSCSPISGHRSVSWYQQTPGQGLQFLFEYFSETQRNKGNFPGRFSGRQFSNSRSEMNVSTLELGDSALYLCASSPGVAGVGELFFGEGSRLTVL.

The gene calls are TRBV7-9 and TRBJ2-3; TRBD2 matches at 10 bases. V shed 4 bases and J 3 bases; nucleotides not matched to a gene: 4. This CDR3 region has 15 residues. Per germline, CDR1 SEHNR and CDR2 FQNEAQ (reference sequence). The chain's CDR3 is CASSSSGSATDTQYF. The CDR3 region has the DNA TGTGCCAGCAGCTCTAGCGGGAGCGCAACAGATACGCAGTATTTT.

The chain's CDR3 is CSVEPGQGYGYTF. CDR3 coding DNA: TGCAGCGTCGAACCGGGACAGGGCTATGGCTACACCTTC. The chain recombines TRBV29-1 with TRBJ1-2, with 9 bases identical to TRBD1. The J segment lost 4 bases and the V segment lost 6 bases, leaving 6 bases of the junction unmatched. Germline-derived CDR1 and CDR2 are SQVTM and ANQGSEA. There are 13 residues in the CDR3.

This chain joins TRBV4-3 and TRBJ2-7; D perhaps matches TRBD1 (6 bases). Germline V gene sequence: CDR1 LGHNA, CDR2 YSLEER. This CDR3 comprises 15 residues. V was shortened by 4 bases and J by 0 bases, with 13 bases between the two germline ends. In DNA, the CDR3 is TGCGCCAGCAGCCCCCAGGTAGGGGGCTCCTACGAGCAGTACTTC. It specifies CASSPQVGGSYEQYF.

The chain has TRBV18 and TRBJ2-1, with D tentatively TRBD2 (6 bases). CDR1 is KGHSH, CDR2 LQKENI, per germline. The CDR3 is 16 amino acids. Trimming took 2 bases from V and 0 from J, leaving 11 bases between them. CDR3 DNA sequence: TGTGCCAGCTCACCAACTAGCTTGAACTCCTACAATGAGCAGTTCTTC. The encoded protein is CASSPTSLNSYNEQFF.